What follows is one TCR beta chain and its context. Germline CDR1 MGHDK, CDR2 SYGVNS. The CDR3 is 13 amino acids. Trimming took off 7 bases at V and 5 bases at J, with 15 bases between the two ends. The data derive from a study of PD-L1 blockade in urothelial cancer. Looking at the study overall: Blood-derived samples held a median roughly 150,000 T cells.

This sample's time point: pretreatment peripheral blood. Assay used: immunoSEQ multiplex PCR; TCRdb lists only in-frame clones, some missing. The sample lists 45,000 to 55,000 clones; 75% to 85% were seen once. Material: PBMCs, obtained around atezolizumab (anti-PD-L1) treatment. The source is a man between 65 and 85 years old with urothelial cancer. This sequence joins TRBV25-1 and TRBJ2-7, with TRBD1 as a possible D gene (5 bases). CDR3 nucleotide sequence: TGTGCCAGCAAGGATCAGGGAATCGACGAGCAGTACTTC. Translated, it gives CASKDQGIDEQYF.